This T cell receptor (beta chain) was retrieved from a study of shared clonotypes between healthy human individuals. This CDR3 has 13 residues. Trimming removed 8 bases from V and 12 bases from J, with 22 bases in between. Germline assignment: CDR1 MDHEN and CDR2 SYDVKM. Data came from immunoSEQ multiplex PCR; TCRdb stores just in-frame clones and leaves some out. The data show about 2.4 million clones, approximately 90% seen once. The sample was naive CD4+ T cells sorted from blood. The sample's subset: CD45RA+ positively selected. This chain connects TRBV28 to TRBJ1-2, with D perhaps TRBD1 (6 bases). This TCR was sampled from a young man in good health. Here the CDR3 reads CASHLLRGTPHTF. The DNA of the CDR3 is TGTGCCAGCCACCTCCTGAGGGGGACACCCCACACCTTC.